Only a few counts were recorded for the clone carrying this T cell receptor beta chain. As the sequencing template, cDNA was produced by extracting RNA and reverse transcribing it. The data were produced by immunoSEQ multiplex PCR, yet TCRdb's version contains in-frame clones alone and is incomplete. The table has 150,000 to 250,000 clones, around 56% seen once. This sample's treatment: oral pan-JAK inhibitor, 5-10 mg twice daily. From alopecia areata patients, lesional scalp punch biopsies and peripheral blood were collected. This sample is part of a study of CD8+ T cells in alopecia areata. The ends lost 5 bases at V and 3 bases at J; junction bases unmatched: 10. In germline, CDR1 is LNHDA, CDR2 SQIVND (reference sequence). The CDR3 is 16 amino acids.

V is TRBV19 and J is TRBJ1-5; 7 nucleotides match TRBD1. Specimen: CD4+ T cells sorted from blood, collected at week 4, from a patient treated with tofacitinib. The TCR comes from a human donor with alopecia areata. This CDR3 is CASSPDRDSPNQPQHF. Written as DNA, the CDR3 is TGTGCCAGTAGTCCCGACCGGGACAGCCCCAATCAGCCCCAGCATTTT.